These 31 T cell receptor beta chains came from one sample sequenced in a study of blood T cell repertoires in COVID-19. Libraries were prepared by immunoSEQ multiplex PCR; TCRdb keeps only in-frame clonotypes and omits some of them. The repertoire holds 300,000 to 400,000 clones, about 87% seen once, with about 5% in the top ten. Sequenced: PBMCs or T cells enriched from blood (not recorded which). These receptors were taken from a young man who had recovered from COVID-19.

This clone showed up just once. The rearrangement links TRBV7-2 to TRBJ2-5; TRBD2 aligns across 9 bases. CDR3 length: 14 residues. V was pared by 3 bases and J by 3 bases, with 2 bases of the junction left unmatched. From germline, CDR1 is SGHTA and CDR2 FQGNSA. Here the CDR3 reads CASSFASGEETQYF. The CDR3 DNA sequence: TGTGCCAGCAGCTTCGCTAGCGGGGAAGAGACCCAGTACTTC.

The rearrangement links TRBV13 to TRBJ1-4, with 7 bases that match TRBD1. The germline gives CDR1 PRHDT, CDR2 FYEKMQ (reference sequence). CDR3 size: 17 residues. The ends lost 5 bases at V and 4 bases at J; junction bases unmatched: 13. The CDR3: CASSIYRGSPDNEKLFF. The CDR3 nucleotides are TGTGCCAGCAGCATCTACAGGGGTAGCCCCGATAATGAAAAACTGTTTTTT.

This clone turned up a few times. The J gene is TRBJ2-7, the V gene TRBV30; 8 bases fit TRBD1. The germline CDR1 and CDR2 sequences are GTSNPN and SVGIG (reference sequence). Trimming at V came to 5 bases and at J to 3 bases, leaving 12 bases not matched to a gene. The CDR3 loop spans 15 amino acids. CDR3 nucleotides: TGTGCCTGGGTCCCCGGGACAGGACCCTTCTACGAGCAGTACTTC. Protein sequence: CAWVPGTGPFYEQYF.

The V call is TRBV4-2, the J call TRBJ2-4; D perhaps matches TRBD1 (6 bases). Germline V gene lookup returns CDR1 LGHNA and CDR2 YNFKEQ. There are 15 residues in the CDR3. V lost 4 bases, J lost 0 bases, and 10 bases lay in between. CDR3 DNA sequence: TGTGCCAGCAGCCCCGTGACAGGAGCCAAAAACATTCAGTACTTC. Amino acid sequence: CASSPVTGAKNIQYF.

This rearrangement joins TRBV2 to TRBJ1-4; a weak D match, TRBD1 (5 bases). The V gene's germline CDR1 is SNHLY and CDR2 FYNNEI. The CDR3 is made up of 11 amino acids. V was cut by 6 bases and J by 14 bases, with 13 bases left in between. The CDR3: CASSAGPALFF. For the CDR3, the DNA is TGTGCCAGCAGCGCGGGGCCGGCGCTGTTTTTT. The variable domain in full, with the rest retrieved from reference TRBV2 and TRBJ1-4, is EPEVTQTPSHQVTQMGQEVILRCVPISNHLYFYWYRQILGQKVEFLVSFYNNEISEKSEIFDDQFSVERPDGSNFTLKIRSTKLEDSAMYFCASSAGPALFFGSGTQLSVL.

The rearrangement uses TRBV7-9 and TRBJ2-3; D perhaps matches TRBD2 (5 bases). Germline V gene sequence: CDR1 SEHNR, CDR2 FQNEAQ (reference sequence). V lost 11 bases to trimming and J lost 4 bases, with 22 bases between them. This CDR3 contains 15 residues. For the CDR3, the DNA is TGTGCCCCCTATCCGACTCTAGCTGAGTCAGATACGCAGTATTTT. Its protein is CAPYPTLAESDTQYF.

V gene TRBV19 combines with J gene TRBJ2-5; 8 positions match TRBD2. Germline V gene data show CDR1 as LNHDA and CDR2 as SQIVND (reference sequence). This CDR3 is 15 amino acids long. The V segment lost 3 bases and the J segment 4 bases; nucleotides outside the gene matches: 7. CDR3 bases: TGTGCCAGTAGTATTTATGGACTAGCTATAGAGACCCAGTACTTC. Protein product: CASSIYGLAIETQYF.

As regards this clone: This sample also contains other DNA sequences that code for the same CDR3. V is TRBV7-9 and J is TRBJ2-1, with TRBD1 as a possible D gene (6 bases). Trimming removed 1 base at V and 2 bases at J, with 9 bases between. Germline values: CDR1 SEHNR, CDR2 FQNEAQ (reference sequence). This CDR3 is built from 15 residues. The CDR3, as DNA: TGTGCCAGCAGCTTAGGGCAGGGGACCTACAATGAGCAGTTCTTC. Its protein product is CASSLGQGTYNEQFF.

The chain recombines TRBV9 with TRBJ2-3; possibly TRBD1 for D (5 bases). CDR3 length: 16 amino acids. Germline V gene data show CDR1 as SGDLS and CDR2 as YYNGEE. The V gene lost 0 bases and the J gene lost 6 bases, with 17 bases spanning the gap. CDR3 DNA sequence: TGTGCCAGCAGCGTAGCGGATGGGGTTAACAGGGATACGCAGTATTTT. As protein: CASSVADGVNRDTQYF. The variable domain in full, completed from reference TRBV9 and TRBJ2-3, reads DSGVTQTPKHLITATGQRVTLRCSPRSGDLSVYWYQQSLDQGLQFLIQYYNGEERAKGNILERFSAQQFPDLHSELNLSSLELGDSALYFCASSVADGVNRDTQYFGPGTRLTVL.

This chain uses TRBV28 with TRBJ2-2; TRBD1 matches 9 bases. V shed 5 bases, J shed 6 bases, and the junction held 4 bases outside the gene matches. The CDR3 runs to 14 residues. Germline V gene sequence: CDR1 MDHEN, CDR2 SYDVKM. DNA of the CDR3: TGTGCCAGCAGTCCGGGACAGGGCGCCGGGGAGCTGTTTTTT. Its translation: CASSPGQGAGELFF. The entire variable domain, with the rest obtained from reference TRBV28 and TRBJ2-2, is as follows: DVKVTQSSRYLVKRTGEKVFLECVQDMDHENMFWYRQDPGLGLRLIYFSYDVKMKEKGDIPEGYSVSREKKERFSLILESASTNQTSMYLCASSPGQGAGELFFGEGSRLTVL.

The V gene is TRBV5-1, the J gene TRBJ1-5; D perhaps matches TRBD1 (5 bases). V lost 5 bases to trimming and J lost 3 bases, with 9 bases between them. Germline CDR1 and CDR2: SGHRS and YFSETQ. CDR3 size: 13 residues. Here the CDR3 reads CASRAGINQPQHF. The CDR3 coding sequence is TGCGCCAGCAGGGCAGGGATCAATCAGCCCCAGCATTTT.

In its sample, this clone was seen once. The chain has TRBV5-4 and TRBJ1-3, with a possible D match to TRBD1 (6 bases). The CDR3 runs to 15 residues. Germline values: CDR1 SGHNT, CDR2 YYREEE (reference sequence). V was pared by 4 bases and J by 4 bases, with 15 bases between. This chain's CDR3 is CASSRQQGLGNTIYF. The CDR3 DNA sequence: TGTGCCAGCAGCCGTCAACAGGGTCTCGGAAACACCATATATTTT.

The chain uses TRBV6-4 and TRBJ1-1, with D maybe TRBD1 (6 bases). Looked up from germline, CDR1 is MRHNA and CDR2 is SNTAGT. The CDR3 runs to 15 residues. The CDR3, as DNA: TGTGCGACCACTTGGGGTCGGACAGTGAACACTGAAGCTTTCTTT. Protein sequence: CATTWGRTVNTEAFF.

This chain joins TRBV10-3 and TRBJ2-3, with 11 bases lining up with TRBD1. The CDR3 extends over 16 amino acids. Germline CDR1 ENHRY, CDR2 SYGVKD. J was trimmed by 1 base and V by 6 bases; bases with no gene match: 6. As DNA, the CDR3 is TGTGCCATCAGGCCGGGACAGGGGGAAGGCACAGATACGCAGTATTTT. Residues: CAIRPGQGEGTDTQYF.

The rearrangement joins TRBV10-1 to TRBJ1-6; D remains unclear. CDR3 length: 13 amino acids. Germline CDR1 and CDR2: WNHNN and SYGVQD (reference sequence). Trimming took off 2 bases at V and 7 bases at J, with 6 bases between the two ends. CDR3 sequence (DNA): TGCGCCAGCAGTGAGGACGGGAATTCACCCCTCCACTTT. It encodes CASSEDGNSPLHF.

This chain connects TRBV7-9 to TRBJ1-4; 7 positions match TRBD1. Germline V gene sequence: CDR1 SEHNR, CDR2 FQNEAQ (reference sequence). J lost 5 bases, V lost 3 bases, and 3 bases had no gene match. The CDR3 runs 14 residues. DNA for the CDR3: TGTGCCAGCAGCTTCGACAGGGTGAATGAAAAACTGTTTTTT. Translation: CASSFDRVNEKLFF.

V usage is TRBV6-5 and J usage is TRBJ2-5; 11 nucleotides agree with TRBD2. Trimming at V came to 2 bases and at J to 5 bases, leaving 4 bases not matched to a gene. Germline CDR1 MNHEY, CDR2 SVGAGI. The CDR3 is 15 residues long. CDR3 DNA: TGTGCCAGCAGTTACGGGACTAGCGGTTGGGAGACCCAGTACTTC. The encoded protein is CASSYGTSGWETQYF.

This clone showed up just a few times. The V gene is TRBV10-3, the J gene TRBJ2-3; 8 bases are a match to TRBD2. The CDR3 spans 13 residues. The germline V gene has CDR1 ENHRY and CDR2 SYGVKD. V dropped 11 bases and J dropped 5; count of bases not matched to a gene: 9. The CDR3 sequence: CAVQVAGRDTQYF. CDR3 in DNA: TGTGCCGTACAAGTAGCGGGGAGAGATACGCAGTATTTT.

This clone was seen only a few times. The sample carries other DNA sequences with the same CDR3. The chain's CDR3 is CSVGQGPNYGYTF. DNA of the CDR3: TGCAGCGTTGGGCAGGGTCCTAACTATGGCTACACCTTC. The V and J genes are TRBV29-1 and TRBJ1-2; weak D call: TRBD1 (5 bases). V was cut by 4 bases and J by 0 bases, with 9 bases left in between. The CDR3 totals 13 residues. The germline V gene has CDR1 SQVTM and CDR2 ANQGSEA.

The chain links TRBV19 to TRBJ2-7, with no clear D. V lost 3 bases to trimming and J lost 2 bases, with 11 bases between them. Germline CDR1 LNHDA, CDR2 SQIVND (reference sequence). CDR3 length equals 14 residues. In nucleotides, the CDR3 is TGTGCCAGTAGTATGAGCGCCGACCCCTACGAGCAGTACTTC. It translates to CASSMSADPYEQYF.

The V call is TRBV6-6, the J call TRBJ2-7; 7 bases fit TRBD2. From germline, CDR1 is MNHNY and CDR2 SVGAGI (reference sequence). The CDR3 length is 16 residues. V shed 0 bases and J 6 bases; nucleotides not matched to a gene: 11. The CDR3 DNA reads TGTGCCAGCAGTTACTCGGCGGGGGTCGGGGGATCCGAGCAGTACTTC. This sequence encodes CASSYSAGVGGSEQYF.

This clone has just a few counts. The rearrangement joins TRBV7-8 to TRBJ1-2; D may be TRBD1 (6 bases). The CDR3 contains 14 residues. V lost 1 base, J lost 5 bases, and 11 bases lay in between. Germline-derived CDR1 and CDR2 are SGHVS and FQNEAQ. The CDR3 DNA sequence: TGTGCCAGCAGCTTAGGCCGGACAGTGTATGGCTACACCTTC. Protein product: CASSLGRTVYGYTF.

The V gene is TRBV5-1, the J gene TRBJ1-4; weak D call: TRBD1 (6 bases). The CDR3 runs to 16 residues. Germline loops: CDR1 SGHRS, CDR2 YFSETQ. V dropped 5 bases and J dropped 8 bases, with 22 bases sitting between them. The CDR3 protein is CASSSSTGLGGEKLFF. CDR3 in DNA: TGCGCCAGCAGTTCTTCTACAGGGTTAGGCGGGGAAAAACTGTTTTTT.

The chain recombines TRBV7-9 with TRBJ1-2, with TRBD1 matching 7 bases. The CDR3 totals 13 residues. CDR1 SEHNR and CDR2 FQNEAQ come from the germline V gene (reference sequence). The ends lost 3 bases at V and 8 bases at J; junction bases unmatched: 6. CDR3 nucleotide sequence: TGTGCCAGCAGCTTGGGGACAGCAGGAGGCTACACCTTC. It yields the protein CASSLGTAGGYTF.

The V gene is TRBV28, the J gene TRBJ1-6; 8 bases agree with TRBD1. With 5 bases clipped from V and 5 bases from J, the junction kept 2 bases outside the gene matches. Germline CDR1 reads MDHEN; CDR2 reads SYDVKM. The CDR3 is made up of 14 amino acids. CDR3 amino acids: CASSPTGDNSPLHF. CDR3 coding DNA: TGTGCCAGCAGTCCGACAGGGGATAATTCACCCCTCCACTTT. The full variable domain, its missing parts supplied by reference TRBV28 and TRBJ1-6, is DVKVTQSSRYLVKRTGEKVFLECVQDMDHENMFWYRQDPGLGLRLIYFSYDVKMKEKGDIPEGYSVSREKKERFSLILESASTNQTSMYLCASSPTGDNSPLHFGNGTRLTVT.

The rearrangement links TRBV5-1 to TRBJ1-4; 12 nucleotides align to TRBD1. The V gene's germline CDR1 is SGHRS and CDR2 YFSETQ. With 4 bases clipped from V and 7 bases from J, the junction kept 2 bases outside the gene matches. This CDR3 has 14 residues. The CDR3 region has the DNA TGCGCCAGCAGCCCGGGACAGGGGGCTGAAAAACTGTTTTTT. This codes for CASSPGQGAEKLFF.

V is TRBV28 and J is TRBJ2-7; the D gene is possibly TRBD1 (5 bases). The CDR3 is made up of 13 amino acids. Germline values: CDR1 MDHEN, CDR2 SYDVKM. Trimming removed 4 bases at V and 5 bases at J, with 12 bases between. CDR3 bases: TGTGCCAGCAGTTATACAGGTTACGACGAGCAGTACTTC. Its protein product is CASSYTGYDEQYF.

The table lists this clone with a count of one. The chain carries TRBV4-1 and TRBJ1-1, with D maybe TRBD1 (5 bases). CDR1 and CDR2 from the germline V gene are MGHRA and YSYEKL. CDR3 length: 16 amino acids. V was cut by 3 bases and J by 0 bases, with 14 bases left in between. This CDR3 reads CASSHPAGGMNTEAFF. The CDR3 DNA is TGCGCCAGCAGCCATCCCGCCGGGGGAATGAACACTGAAGCTTTCTTT.

The CDR3 sequence is CASSLSGGGVTGELFF. The DNA of the CDR3 is TGTGCCAGCAGCTTAAGCGGGGGCGGCGTCACCGGGGAGCTGTTTTTT. V usage is TRBV7-2 and J usage is TRBJ2-2; 8 bases align to TRBD2. This CDR3 is 16 amino acids long. V was clipped by 2 bases and J by 4 bases; unmatched bases: 6. Germline CDR1 is SGHTA and CDR2 is FQGNSA.

The chain recombines TRBV3-1 (or the pseudogene TRBV3-2) with TRBJ1-5; 8 bases align to TRBD1. The CDR3 extends over 13 amino acids. Looked up from germline, CDR1 is LGHDT and CDR2 is YNNKEL (reference sequence). The V and J ends lost 3 bases and 7 bases, in that order; junction bases with no gene match: 2. CDR3 coding DNA: TGTGCCAGCAGCCAGACAGGGGCCCAGCCCCAGCATTTT. It specifies CASSQTGAQPQHF.

Details on this clone: This specimen includes other DNA sequences encoding the same CDR3. The chain carries TRBV3-1 (or the pseudogene TRBV3-2) and TRBJ1-5, with TRBD1 matching over 8 bases. CDR1 is LGHDT, CDR2 YNNKEL, per germline (reference sequence). The CDR3 is 14 residues long. V was pared by 1 base and J by 7 bases, with 3 bases of the junction left unmatched. CDR3 in amino acids: CASSQGTGGQPQHF. The CDR3, as DNA: TGTGCCAGCAGCCAAGGCACAGGGGGACAGCCCCAGCATTTT.